This TCR beta chain was sequenced in a study of blood T cell repertoires in COVID-19 (dated by TCRdb to the early 2020s). Regarding the research as a whole: Samples from collaborators originated in the United States, Italy and Spain and spanned both the acute and convalescent phases of COVID-19. The prospective study material was composed of cDNA or gDNA derived from T cells, B-cell-depleted T cells, or PBMCs. The dataset comprised deeply sampled blood TCRbeta repertoires from subjects exposed to, actively infected with, or recovered from COVID-19. The repertoires were released in a freely available public database intended as a resource for research on the immune response to SARS-CoV-2. The samples were drawn from the first 160 participants of the ongoing ImmuneRACE study and from 950 to 1,500 subjects provided by 6 global collaborators. Sample metadata almost always included a de-identified subject ID, COVID-19 status, age in years and sex. Where HLA class I and class II types were available, the types were taken from metadata supplied by the sample provider, not from assay-based typing.

This clone was seen a handful of times. Its target antigen remains unknown. Base qualities are not provided; no much larger clone lies one nucleotide away. Via the germline V gene, CDR1 is SGDLS and CDR2 YYNGEE. The CDR3 covers 14 residues, taking in both the cysteine and the phenylalanine. CDR3 DNA only is kept here, 42 bases in frame from base 1. At the junction V is shortened by 3 bases and J by 5 bases, with 14 bases in between. The paper as a whole reports these results and caveats: The amount of clinical and demographic metadata varied by source and participant and was provided uncurated.

One collaborating source in Seattle enrolled patients while the patients were actively infected and followed the patients over time throughout the course of disease. The collaborating institutions used their own protocols to collect whole blood in K2EDTA tubes. For TCRbeta analysis, collaborators shipped samples as frozen whole blood, isolated PBMCs, or DNA extracted from either of those sample types. TCRbeta CDR3 regions were amplified from genomic DNA using the immunoSEQ Assay, a bias-controlled multiplex PCR. Under the source paper's analysis protocol: The number of nucleated cells in each sample was estimated by amplification of reference gene primers within the assay. Sequence reads were collapsed and filtered to measure the absolute abundance of every unique TCRbeta CDR3 rearrangement. For each sample, productive Simpson clonality was calculated by taking the square root of Simpson's diversity index across productive rearrangements. The table was pulled from immuneACCESS by TCRdb, which kept in-frame rearrangements only. Such tables lose some clones; where checked, under half of the loss comes from unresolved V genes, and the rest has no known cause. That table supplies the V and J calls and clone size; D and trimming were determined from the DNA. The sample yields about 50,000 clones; 81% were counted once. The top ten constitute 20% to 30% of the sample.

The sequencing sample was made of peripheral blood. Rearrangement joined TRBV9 to TRBJ2-5, with an unclear D gene assignment. This clonotype was obtained from a woman of 80 years or more with COVID-19, enrolled during active disease. Here the CDR3 is given as CASSAGERRETQYF. The DNA sequence reads TGTGCCAGCAGCGCCGGTGAGCGAAGGGAGACCCAGTACTTC.